This T cell receptor beta chain was captured by sequencing in a study of T cells in Graves' hyperthyroidism and ophthalmopathy. Germline-derived CDR1 and CDR2 are SEHNR and FQNEAQ (reference sequence). Deletions cut 6 bases from V and 1 base from J, with 9 bases between. The CDR3 sequence is 13 residues long. TCR beta CDR3 region amplification was performed from RNA transcripts. Initially, a first-round RT-PCR of the TCR CDR3 employed the HTBI primer set. From the multiplex PCR reads, TCRdb called clonotypes with MiXCR, one entry per CDR3 protein. The sample has fewer than 750,000 distinct CDR3 sequences, 35% to 55% seen once; the top ten hold around 7.7%.

The V and J genes are TRBV7-9 and TRBJ1-1; D unresolved. The sequenced sample consisted of peripheral blood or thyroid tissue (not recorded which). This clonotype originated in a young woman with Graves' hyperthyroidism. CDR3 in DNA: TGTGCCAGCAGAGAGAAGGAGAACACTGAAGCTTTCTTT. This gives the protein CASREKENTEAFF. Variable domain in full (rest from reference TRBV7-9 and TRBJ1-1): DTGVSQNPRHKITKRGQNVTFRCDPISEHNRLYWYRQTLGQGPEFLTYFQNEAQLEKSRLLSDRFSAERPKGSFSTLEIQRTEQGDSAMYLCASREKENTEAFFGQGTRLTVV.